The 27 T cell receptor beta chains below come from one sample, sequenced in a study of blood T cell repertoires in COVID-19. The data were produced by immunoSEQ multiplex PCR, yet TCRdb's version contains in-frame clones alone and is incomplete. The repertoire has 180,000 or so clones, about 88% of them found once; the top ten carry around 0.99%. Input material: peripheral blood. The receptors stem from a young man with acute or convalescent COVID-19.

V and J are TRBV7-2 and TRBJ1-1, with 8 bases matching TRBD1. CDR1 and CDR2 from the germline V gene are SGHTA and FQGNSA. The V and J ends lost 2 bases and 0 bases, in that order; junction bases with no gene match: 5. CDR3 size: 16 residues. The CDR3 DNA reads as TGTGCCAGCAGCTTACAGCAGGGGGCTATGAACACTGAAGCTTTCTTT. Protein sequence: CASSLQQGAMNTEAFF.

The V gene is TRBV10-3, the J gene TRBJ1-5, with 7 bases identical to TRBD1. J was trimmed by 7 bases and V by 5 bases; bases with no gene match: 8. This CDR3 has 14 residues. Germline loops: CDR1 ENHRY, CDR2 SYGVKD. The CDR3, as DNA: TGTGCCATCAGTCCCGGGACAGCGAACCAGCCCCAGCATTTT. It yields the protein CAISPGTANQPQHF.

The chain combines TRBV7-9 with TRBJ2-5; D uncertain. CDR1 and CDR2 (germline): SEHNR, FQNEAQ (reference sequence). Trimming left V 2 bases short and J 2 bases short, with 6 bases between. The CDR3 has 13 residues. For the CDR3, the DNA is TGTGCCAGCAGCTTATTCCAGCAAGAGACCCAGTACTTC. This codes for CASSLFQQETQYF.

The chain links TRBV5-5 to TRBJ1-5; 8 bases match TRBD1. The CDR3 is made up of 13 amino acids. Germline V gene lookup returns CDR1 SGHKS and CDR2 YYEKEE (reference sequence). The ends lost 2 bases at V and 5 bases at J; junction bases unmatched: 0. The CDR3 spells CASSLQGDQPQHF. CDR3 coding DNA: TGTGCCAGCAGCTTACAGGGGGATCAGCCCCAGCATTTT.

The genes are TRBV18 and TRBJ2-1; D remains ambiguous. V was cut by 2 bases and J by 4 bases, with 6 bases left in between. Germline CDR1 is KGHSH and CDR2 is LQKENI. The CDR3 loop spans 13 amino acids. The CDR3 region has the DNA TGTGCCAGCTCACCAACGCGGTACAATGAGCAGTTCTTC. Translating gives CASSPTRYNEQFF.

The chain joins TRBV7-9 to TRBJ1-1; no clear D gene. This CDR3 is 15 amino acids long. Germline loops: CDR1 SEHNR, CDR2 FQNEAQ (reference sequence). Trimming left V 5 bases short and J 2 bases short, with 15 bases between. CDR3 protein: CASSKERLINTEAFF. CDR3 nucleotides: TGTGCCAGCAGCAAGGAACGACTGATCAACACTGAAGCTTTCTTT.

The rearrangement links TRBV18 to TRBJ1-2, with D unclear. The germline CDR1 and CDR2 sequences are KGHSH and LQKENI. The CDR3 loop spans 13 amino acids. V was pared by 3 bases and J by 4 bases, with 9 bases between. CDR3 coding DNA: TGTGCCAGCTCACCCCTACCCCGCTATGGCTACACCTTC. Amino acid sequence: CASSPLPRYGYTF.

The chain uses TRBV4-1 and TRBJ2-6; D unresolved. CDR3 length equals 16 residues. V lost 1 base, J lost 0 bases, and 7 bases lay in between. Germline CDR1 and CDR2: MGHRA and YSYEKL. The CDR3 DNA reads as TGCGCCAGCAGCCAAGGCGAGTCCTCTGGGGCCAACGTCCTGACTTTC. This translates into CASSQGESSGANVLTF.

The J gene is TRBJ1-4, the V gene TRBV25-1, with 11 bases aligning to TRBD1. Trimming removed 3 bases from V and 7 bases from J; junction bases left unmatched: 4. Germline CDR1 is MGHDK and CDR2 is SYGVNS. This CDR3 has 15 residues. CDR3 in amino acids: CASSDPGTGGEKLFF. The CDR3 region has the DNA TGTGCCAGCAGTGACCCCGGGACAGGGGGTGAAAAACTGTTTTTT.

The chain is built from TRBV5-1 and TRBJ2-5, with D maybe TRBD2 (5 bases). The CDR3 is 15 amino acids. Germline values: CDR1 SGHRS, CDR2 YFSETQ. The V end was cut by 4 bases, the J end by 0 bases, with 13 bases between. The CDR3 DNA is TGCGCCAGCAGCCAATTCGGGGAGAACCAAGAGACCCAGTACTTC. Its protein product is CASSQFGENQETQYF. The whole variable domain, filled in from reference TRBV5-1 and TRBJ2-5, reads KAGVTQTPRYLIKTRGQQVTLSCSPISGHRSVSWYQQTPGQGLQFLFEYFSETQRNKGNFPGRFSGRQFSNSRSEMNVSTLELGDSALYLCASSQFGENQETQYFGPGTRLLVL.

The gene calls are TRBV1 and TRBJ2-2; the table's D call of TRBD2 was not tested on the DNA. TRBV1 is described as a pseudogene. The CDR3 totals 14 residues. This CDR3 is CTSSQDLDSGELFF. In nucleotides, the CDR3 is TGCACCAGCAGCCAAGATCTGGACTCGGGGGAGCTGTTTTTT.

This chain joins TRBV2 and TRBJ2-1; possible D gene TRBD2, 7 bases. The CDR3 extends over 22 amino acids. Trimming took 3 bases from V and 3 from J, leaving 33 bases between them. In germline, CDR1 is SNHLY, CDR2 FYNNEI. The CDR3 DNA follows: TGTGCCAGCAGTGACAGGGGTAGGAGAAGCGGGGTGTCTGGATATAACTACAATGAGCAGTTCTTC. Translation: CASSDRGRRSGVSGYNYNEQFF.

The rearrangement links TRBV7-9 to TRBJ2-3; D is perhaps TRBD1 (5 bases). With 5 bases removed from V and 4 bases from J, the gap between germline ends came to 16 bases. This CDR3 is 15 amino acids long. Germline V CDR1 and CDR2: SEHNR, FQNEAQ (reference sequence). In DNA form, the CDR3 reads TGTGCCAGCAGCCCTCTCCGAGAAGGGGCAGATACGCAGTATTTT. This encodes CASSPLREGADTQYF.

This clone was picked up one time. This chain connects TRBV9 to TRBJ2-5, with 7 positions matching TRBD1. The J segment lost 1 base and the V segment lost 4 bases, leaving 16 bases of the junction unmatched. Germline loops: CDR1 SGDLS, CDR2 YYNGEE. CDR3 size: 18 residues. Written as DNA, the CDR3 is TGTGCCAGCAGCTCAGATGGTCGGGTCAGGGGGTTCCAAGAGACCCAGTACTTC. Protein sequence: CASSSDGRVRGFQETQYF. Drawing the rest from reference TRBV9 and TRBJ2-5, the complete variable domain is DSGVTQTPKHLITATGQRVTLRCSPRSGDLSVYWYQQSLDQGLQFLIQYYNGEERAKGNILERFSAQQFPDLHSELNLSSLELGDSALYFCASSSDGRVRGFQETQYFGPGTRLLVL.

This clone has just one count. This chain connects TRBV9 to TRBJ2-7; D remains unclear. V was pared by 4 bases and J by 3 bases, with 8 bases between. The germline CDR1 and CDR2 sequences are SGDLS and YYNGEE. The CDR3 consists of 12 residues. The CDR3 DNA reads as TGTGCCAGCAGCCCCCACTTCTACGAGCAGTACGTC. It is translated as CASSPHFYEQYV.

The genes are TRBV28 and TRBJ1-4; no definite D call. V was clipped by 8 bases and J by 7 bases, with 8 bases between them. The length of the CDR3 is 11 residues. Germline lookup yields CDR1 MDHEN and CDR2 SYDVKM. CDR3: CASGPVEKLFF. CDR3 DNA: TGTGCCAGCGGCCCAGTTGAAAAACTGTTTTTT.

This chain links TRBV3-1 (or the pseudogene TRBV3-2) with TRBJ1-2; D not certain. The germline V gene has CDR1 LGHDT and CDR2 YNNKEL (reference sequence). The CDR3 is made up of 13 amino acids. V gave up 3 bases and J gave up 7 bases, with 12 bases separating them. CDR3 sequence reads: CASSHRERGGYTF. The CDR3 DNA is TGTGCCAGCAGCCACCGGGAGCGCGGTGGCTACACCTTC.

The gene calls are TRBV5-6 and TRBJ1-2; no clear D. V lost 4 bases, J lost 6 bases, and 13 bases lay in between. The CDR3 spans 13 residues. Germline CDR1 is SGHDT and CDR2 is YYEEEE. The CDR3 DNA is TGTGCCAGCAGCATGGCTCAGGTAGATGGCTACACCTTC. Protein product: CASSMAQVDGYTF. Drawing the rest from reference TRBV5-6 and TRBJ1-2, the complete variable domain is DAGVTQSPTHLIKTRGQQVTLRCSPKSGHDTVSWYQQALGQGPQFIFQYYEEEERQRGNFPDRFSGHQFPNYSSELNVNALLLGDSALYLCASSMAQVDGYTFGSGTRLTVV.

This clone was counted once. The rearrangement uses TRBV4-2 and TRBJ1-2, with 10 bases aligning to TRBD1. J was trimmed by 7 bases and V by 2 bases; bases with no gene match: 13. This CDR3 is built from 17 residues. CDR1 is LGHNA and CDR2 is YNFKEQ in the germline V gene. The CDR3 spells CASSQQGGTGVFLGYTF. CDR3 sequence (DNA): TGTGCCAGCAGCCAACAGGGCGGGACAGGGGTTTTTCTTGGCTACACCTTC.

This clone came up many times. The gene calls are TRBV4-2 and TRBJ2-3; weak D call: TRBD2 (6 bases). There are 17 residues in the CDR3. With 1 base removed from V and 1 base from J, the gap between germline ends came to 15 bases. Germline V gene data show CDR1 as LGHNA and CDR2 as YNFKEQ. DNA of the CDR3: TGTGCCAGCAGCCAAGCTCAATCAGCTAGCGGCACAGATACGCAGTATTTT. It encodes CASSQAQSASGTDTQYF.

The chain uses TRBV10-3 and TRBJ1-3; no clear D gene. This CDR3 region has 16 residues. Trimming left V 4 bases short and J 0 bases short, with 13 bases between. Germline V gives CDR1 ENHRY, CDR2 SYGVKD. CDR3 loop: CAISALASSSGNTIYF. The CDR3 nucleotides read TGTGCCATCAGTGCATTGGCTTCTTCCTCTGGAAACACCATATATTTT.

The V call is TRBV5-5, the J call TRBJ1-2; D remains ambiguous. The CDR3 length is 15 residues. Trimming took 2 bases from V and 0 from J, leaving 11 bases between them. Germline V gives CDR1 SGHKS, CDR2 YYEKEE (reference sequence). CDR3 residues: CASSFTTQTNYGYTF. CDR3 coding DNA: TGTGCCAGCAGCTTCACCACACAAACTAACTATGGCTACACCTTC. The full variable domain, completed using reference TRBV5-5 and TRBJ1-2, is DAGVTQSPTHLIKTRGQQVTLRCSPISGHKSVSWYQQVLGQGPQFIFQYYEKEERGRGNFPDRFSARQFPNYSSELNVNALLLGDSALYLCASSFTTQTNYGYTFGSGTRLTVV.

The chain recombines TRBV3-1 (or the pseudogene TRBV3-2) with TRBJ2-1, with TRBD2 identical over 10 bases. CDR1 LGHDT and CDR2 YNNKEL come from the germline V gene (reference sequence). CDR3 length: 18 residues. V shed 0 bases and J 8 bases; nucleotides not matched to a gene: 13. As DNA, the CDR3 is TGTGCCAGCAGCCAAGATAGACCTAGCGGGGGCTTTTTGGATGAGCAGTTCTTC. It translates to CASSQDRPSGGFLDEQFF.

This chain links TRBV3-1 (or the pseudogene TRBV3-2) with TRBJ2-5; TRBD2 agrees at 12 bases. J was trimmed by 5 bases and V by 4 bases; bases with no gene match: 8. Germline V gene lookup returns CDR1 LGHDT and CDR2 YNNKEL (reference sequence). The CDR3 is 16 residues long. CDR3 in DNA: TGTGCCAGCAGCCCGACTAGCGGGGGTACACCGGAGACCCAGTACTTC. This codes for CASSPTSGGTPETQYF.

The V and J genes are TRBV25-1 and TRBJ2-7, with TRBD1 as a possible D gene (5 bases). Trimming stripped 4 bases from V and 3 bases from J, with 19 bases between. The CDR3 consists of 16 residues. Germline lookup yields CDR1 MGHDK and CDR2 SYGVNS. In DNA form, the CDR3 reads TGTGCCAGCAGTGCCGCCGCCAGGGCCACGTACTACGAGCAGTACGTC. It codes for CASSAAARATYYEQYV.

V is TRBV9 and J is TRBJ1-1, with 9 bases identical to TRBD1. Looked up from germline, CDR1 is SGDLS and CDR2 is YYNGEE. The CDR3 totals 15 residues. Losses at the gene ends were 1 base for V and 2 bases for J; bases not matched to a gene: 3. The CDR3 bases are TGTGCCAGCAGCGTAACAGGGGGCGTCAACACTGAAGCTTTCTTT. Translated: CASSVTGGVNTEAFF.

The chain has TRBV7-2 and TRBJ2-2, with D unresolved. This CDR3 spans 14 amino acids. Deletions cut 6 bases from V and 1 base from J, with 9 bases between. Germline assignment: CDR1 SGHTA and CDR2 FQGNSA. CDR3 in amino acids: CASRGLLNTGELFF. The CDR3 DNA sequence: TGTGCCAGCAGGGGCCTGTTGAACACCGGGGAGCTGTTTTTT.